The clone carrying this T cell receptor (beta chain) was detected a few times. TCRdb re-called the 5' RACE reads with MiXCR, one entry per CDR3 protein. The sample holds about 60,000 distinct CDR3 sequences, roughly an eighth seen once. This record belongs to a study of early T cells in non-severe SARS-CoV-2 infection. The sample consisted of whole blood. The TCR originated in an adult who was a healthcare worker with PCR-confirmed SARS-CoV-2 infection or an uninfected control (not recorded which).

Written as DNA, the CDR3 is TGTGCCAGCAGTTACTTGGGACAGGGGAACGGCTACACCTTC. It specifies CASSYLGQGNGYTF. The chain couples TRBV6-2 or TRBV6-3 to TRBJ1-2, with 10 bases identical to TRBD1. This CDR3 spans 14 amino acids. The J segment lost 8 bases and the V segment lost 1 base, leaving 4 bases of the junction unmatched. Germline V gene lookup returns CDR1 MNHEY and CDR2 SVGEGT.